A single sample is the source of the 2 T cell receptor beta chains below, sequenced in a study of blood T cell repertoires in COVID-19. Assay used: immunoSEQ multiplex PCR; TCRdb lists only in-frame clones, some missing. The repertoire consists of roughly 150,000 clones, with around four fifths occurring once and the leading ten covering approximately 8%. Sequencing input: PBMCs or T cells enriched from blood (not recorded which). The receptors stem from a woman in her fifties or sixties who had recovered from COVID-19.

The chain carries TRBV2 and TRBJ1-2; the match to TRBD1 covers 9 bases. The ends lost 9 bases at V and 2 bases at J; junction bases unmatched: 1. Germline V gene data show CDR1 as SNHLY and CDR2 as FYNNEI. The CDR3 spans 12 residues. The CDR3 loop reads CASGQGNYGYTF. Written as DNA, the CDR3 is TGTGCCAGTGGACAGGGGAACTATGGCTACACCTTC.

This chain uses TRBV20-1 with TRBJ1-1, with 7 bases lining up with TRBD1. Germline V gene lookup returns CDR1 DFQATT and CDR2 SNEGSKA (reference sequence). This CDR3 spans 15 amino acids. The trim removed 3 bases at V and 4 bases at J, leaving 11 bases unmatched. Here the CDR3 reads CSASQGGRSTTEAFF. Here the CDR3 DNA reads TGCAGTGCTAGTCAGGGGGGCAGGAGTACCACTGAAGCTTTCTTT.